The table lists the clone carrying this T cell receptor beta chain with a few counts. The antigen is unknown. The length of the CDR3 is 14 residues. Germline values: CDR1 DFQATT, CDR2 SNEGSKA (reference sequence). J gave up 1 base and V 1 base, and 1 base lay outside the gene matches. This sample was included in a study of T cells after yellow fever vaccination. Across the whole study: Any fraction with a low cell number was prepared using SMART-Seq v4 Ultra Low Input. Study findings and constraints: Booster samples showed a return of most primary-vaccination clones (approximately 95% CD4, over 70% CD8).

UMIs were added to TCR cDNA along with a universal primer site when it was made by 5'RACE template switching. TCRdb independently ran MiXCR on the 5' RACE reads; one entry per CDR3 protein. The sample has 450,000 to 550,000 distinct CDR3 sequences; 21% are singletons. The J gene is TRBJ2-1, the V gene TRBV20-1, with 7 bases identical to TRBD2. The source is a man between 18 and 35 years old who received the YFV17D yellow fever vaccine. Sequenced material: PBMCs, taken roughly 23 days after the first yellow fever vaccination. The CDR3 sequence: CSARVGGSYNEQFF. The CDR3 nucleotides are TGCAGTGCTAGAGTGGGGGGGTCCTACAATGAGCAGTTCTTC.